A single sample is the source of the 24 T cell receptor beta chains below, sequenced in a study of shared clonotypes between healthy human individuals. Naivety among CD8 cells was defined by CD45RO negativity and positive CCR7 selection, thereby excluding terminally differentiated effector memory CD45RA+ cells. Assay: immunoSEQ multiplex PCR; the TCRdb copy retains only in-frame clones and omits some. The sample lists nearly 2 million clones; approximately 94% were seen once. Sequenced input: naive CD8+ T cells sorted from blood. The receptors were gathered from a man between 18 and 35 years old in good health.

This chain links TRBV19 with TRBJ1-5, with D perhaps TRBD1 (5 bases). Trimming took 5 bases from V and 1 from J, leaving 12 bases between them. The CDR3 loop spans 15 amino acids. From germline, CDR1 is LNHDA and CDR2 SQIVND (reference sequence). CDR3 loop: CASSWGTLSNQPQHF. Written as DNA, the CDR3 is TGTGCCAGTAGTTGGGGCACCTTAAGCAATCAGCCCCAGCATTTT. The whole variable domain, remainder taken from reference TRBV19 and TRBJ1-5, is DGGITQSPKYLFRKEGQNVTLSCEQNLNHDAMYWYRQDPGQGLRLIYYSQIVNDFQKGDIAEGYSVSREKKESFPLTVTSAQKNPTAFYLCASSWGTLSNQPQHFGDGTRLSIL.

Here the CDR3 DNA reads TGTGCCAGCAGTTGGGGGACTAGGGATGAGCAGTTCTTC. Translating gives CASSWGTRDEQFF. V gene TRBV6-5 combines with J gene TRBJ2-1; 8 nucleotides match TRBD2. The V gene's germline CDR1 is MNHEY and CDR2 SVGAGI. This CDR3 is built from 13 residues. J gave up 8 bases and V 4 bases, and 4 bases lay outside the gene matches.

This CDR3 is CASSLTGGGPDTQYF. Here the CDR3 DNA reads TGTGCCAGCAGCCTGACAGGGGGCGGGCCAGATACGCAGTATTTT. The chain couples TRBV7-9 to TRBJ2-3, with 10 bases that match TRBD1. Germline V gives CDR1 SEHNR, CDR2 FQNEAQ (reference sequence). CDR3 length: 15 residues. Trimming took 5 bases from V and 4 from J; bases not matched to a gene: 6.

V and J are TRBV5-6 and TRBJ2-7; 13 bases align to TRBD2. This CDR3 is 16 amino acids long. The junction had 4 bases not matched to a gene; V was cut back by 2 bases and J by 2 bases. Germline assignment: CDR1 SGHDT and CDR2 YYEEEE. The CDR3, as DNA: TGTGCCAGCAGCTTAGAGACTAGCGGGAGGCCCTACGAGCAGTACTTC. Translation gives CASSLETSGRPYEQYF.

The chain carries TRBV19 and TRBJ2-7; 8 bases fit TRBD2. With V trimmed by 5 bases and J by 10 bases, 13 bases remained unmatched. The germline V gene encodes CDR1 LNHDA and CDR2 SQIVND (reference sequence). The CDR3 totals 14 residues. The CDR3 DNA reads as TGTGCCAGTAGTTATCCGGGACTAGAGAGTAGACAGTACTTC. It is translated as CASSYPGLESRQYF.

The J gene is TRBJ1-4, the V gene TRBV4-3, with D unresolved. CDR1 and CDR2 from the germline V gene are LGHNA and YSLEER. This CDR3 comprises 16 residues. Trimming left V 2 bases short and J 6 bases short, with 16 bases between. The CDR3 DNA reads TGCGCCAGCAGCCAACATGAAAGAAGGAGAGATGAAAAACTGTTTTTT. This gives the protein CASSQHERRRDEKLFF.

The chain carries TRBV7-9 and TRBJ2-3; D may be TRBD1 or TRBD2 (5 bases each). Germline CDR1 and CDR2: SEHNR and FQNEAQ (reference sequence). V lost 5 bases, J lost 1 base, and 13 bases lay in between. The length of the CDR3 is 15 residues. Here the CDR3 reads CASSPPGRGTDTQYF. The CDR3 coding sequence is TGTGCCAGCAGCCCGCCAGGGCGGGGCACAGATACGCAGTATTTT. Looking up the rest from reference TRBV7-9 and TRBJ2-3 gives the full variable domain: DTGVSQNPRHKITKRGQNVTFRCDPISEHNRLYWYRQTLGQGPEFLTYFQNEAQLEKSRLLSDRFSAERPKGSFSTLEIQRTEQGDSAMYLCASSPPGRGTDTQYFGPGTRLTVL.

J is TRBJ2-7 and V is TRBV27, with TRBD1 as a possible D gene (6 bases). V was clipped by 2 bases and J by 0 bases, with 14 bases between them. The CDR3 has 16 amino acids. Germline V lookup: CDR1 MNHEY, CDR2 SMNVEV (reference sequence). CDR3: CASSLKGDGSSYEQYF. The CDR3 DNA is TGTGCCAGCAGTTTAAAGGGGGACGGAAGCTCCTACGAGCAGTACTTC.

The rearrangement links TRBV2 to TRBJ2-1; D remains unclear. This CDR3 is built from 14 residues. V was pared by 10 bases and J by 5 bases, with 18 bases between. The germline V gene encodes CDR1 SNHLY and CDR2 FYNNEI. The CDR3 DNA follows: TGTGCCATCCCCAGTGAACAGCTCAACAATGAGCAGTTCTTC. The encoded protein is CAIPSEQLNNEQFF.

With respect to this clone: The identical CDR3 is also encoded by other nucleotide sequences in the sample. The J gene is TRBJ2-7, the V gene TRBV9, with TRBD1 matching 8 bases. Germline V CDR1 and CDR2: SGDLS, YYNGEE. Trimming took 1 base from V and 3 from J; bases not matched to a gene: 6. This CDR3 comprises 15 residues. The CDR3 DNA sequence: TGTGCCAGCAGCGTAACAGGCACAGGGGGCTACGAGCAGTACTTC. Its translation is CASSVTGTGGYEQYF.

The chain recombines TRBV9 with TRBJ1-3, with 7 bases aligning to TRBD1. The CDR3 length is 19 residues. Germline V CDR1 and CDR2: SGDLS, YYNGEE. V lost 5 bases to trimming and J lost 4 bases; unmatched junction nucleotides: 21. CDR3 amino acids: CASSSRPGQISSSGNTIYF. CDR3 coding DNA: TGTGCCAGCAGTTCTAGGCCGGGACAGATATCTTCGTCCGGAAACACCATATATTTT.

The CDR3 reads CASGNLQGLNTEAFF. CDR3 nucleotide sequence: TGTGCCAGCGGAAATTTACAGGGATTGAACACTGAAGCTTTCTTT. The V gene is TRBV25-1, the J gene TRBJ1-1; D is perhaps TRBD1 (6 bases). V gave up 8 bases and J gave up 0 bases, with 16 bases separating them. The CDR3 spans 15 residues. CDR1 is MGHDK and CDR2 is SYGVNS in the germline V gene.

V usage is TRBV19 and J usage is TRBJ2-7; no clear D gene. CDR1 and CDR2 (germline): LNHDA, SQIVND (reference sequence). This CDR3 has 13 residues. V was pared by 2 bases and J by 0 bases, with 5 bases between. The CDR3 DNA reads TGTGCCAGTAGTATACACATCTCCTACGAGCAGTACTTC. This gives the protein CASSIHISYEQYF.

The J gene is TRBJ1-6, the V gene TRBV19; no reliable D call. The CDR3 sequence is 15 residues long. The germline gives CDR1 LNHDA, CDR2 SQIVND (reference sequence). Trimming cost V 7 bases and J 0 bases, with 10 bases left between them. Written as DNA, the CDR3 is TGTGCCAGTAAGGAGGAGAGCTCCTATAATTCACCCCTCCACTTT. It encodes CASKEESSYNSPLHF.

The CDR3 coding sequence is TGTGCCAGCAGTGAGCCGGGACAAATCAATCAGCCCCAGCATTTT. The encoded protein is CASSEPGQINQPQHF. The V gene is TRBV6-1, the J gene TRBJ1-5; D is perhaps TRBD1 (6 bases). V was shortened by 3 bases and J by 3 bases, with 12 bases between the two germline ends. The CDR3 runs 15 residues. Germline V gene sequence: CDR1 MNHNS, CDR2 SASEGT.

The V and J genes are TRBV5-6 and TRBJ2-5, with D unclear. Looked up from germline, CDR1 is SGHDT and CDR2 is YYEEEE. This CDR3 has 12 residues. V was pared by 1 base and J by 3 bases, with 4 bases between. The DNA for the CDR3 is TGTGCCAGCAGCTTGAATGAAGAGACCCAGTACTTC. Its translation is CASSLNEETQYF.

This chain connects TRBV30 to TRBJ2-2; D gene uncertain. CDR3 length: 11 residues. Germline V gene data show CDR1 as GTSNPN and CDR2 as SVGIG (reference sequence). Trimming left V 3 bases short and J 9 bases short, with 8 bases between. The CDR3: CAWSPAWELFF. DNA for the CDR3: TGTGCCTGGAGCCCCGCCTGGGAGCTGTTTTTT.

With respect to this clone: The sample holds other DNA sequences that translate to the same CDR3. The rearrangement joins TRBV19 to TRBJ2-7, with D possibly TRBD2 on 6 matching bases. Deletions cut 4 bases from V and 4 bases from J, with 11 bases between. Germline CDR1 LNHDA, CDR2 SQIVND (reference sequence). The CDR3 has 13 amino acids. In DNA form, the CDR3 reads TGTGCCAGTAGTACCTTTCTAGCGTACGAGCAGTACTTC. Translating it yields CASSTFLAYEQYF.

The V and J genes are TRBV14 and TRBJ1-1, with D possibly matching TRBD1 (5 bases). This CDR3 has 13 amino acids. CDR1 and CDR2 from the germline V gene are SGHDN and FVKESK. V was shortened by 0 bases and J by 6 bases, with 8 bases between the two germline ends. CDR3 amino acids: CASSQDRTSEAFF. For the CDR3, the DNA is TGTGCCAGCAGCCAAGATCGGACATCTGAAGCTTTCTTT.

Comment on this clone: A read error may produce the germline difference seen at one junction end. The V gene is TRBV27, the J gene TRBJ2-6; 7 positions match TRBD1. Germline lookup yields CDR1 MNHEY and CDR2 SMNVEV (reference sequence). The CDR3 is 17 residues long. CDR3 region: CATSPVEGARGANVLTF. In DNA form, the CDR3 reads TGTGCCACCAGTCCGGTTGAGGGGGCGCGAGGGGCCAACGTCCTGACTTTC.

The chain joins TRBV30 to TRBJ2-7; D perhaps matches TRBD1 (5 bases). Trimming removed 2 bases from V and 2 bases from J, with 10 bases in between. Germline-derived CDR1 and CDR2 are GTSNPN and SVGIG (reference sequence). The CDR3 covers 13 residues. The CDR3 coding sequence is TGTGCCTGGAGTAAGGACACAACCTACGAGCAGTACTTC. Its protein product is CAWSKDTTYEQYF.

The chain employs TRBV7-9 and TRBJ2-7, with TRBD2 as a possible D gene (6 bases). The CDR3 has 17 amino acids. The germline CDR1 and CDR2 sequences are SEHNR and FQNEAQ (reference sequence). The germline V and J ends were trimmed by 6 bases and 2 bases, with 23 bases remaining between them. CDR3 sequence reads: CASRGLTEGAKPYEQYF. The CDR3, as DNA: TGTGCCAGCAGGGGACTGACGGAAGGAGCGAAGCCCTACGAGCAGTACTTC. Based on the CDR3 plus reference TRBV7-9 and TRBJ2-7, the full variable domain is DTGVSQNPRHKITKRGQNVTFRCDPISEHNRLYWYRQTLGQGPEFLTYFQNEAQLEKSRLLSDRFSAERPKGSFSTLEIQRTEQGDSAMYLCASRGLTEGAKPYEQYFGPGTRLTVT.

The chain's CDR3 is CASSLYQGPTNYGYTF. The CDR3 coding sequence is TGTGCCAGCAGCCTCTACCAGGGGCCGACTAACTATGGCTACACCTTC. V usage is TRBV7-9 and J usage is TRBJ1-2; the D gene is possibly TRBD1 (6 bases). Germline V gives CDR1 SEHNR, CDR2 FQNEAQ (reference sequence). V lost 5 bases, J lost 0 bases, and 16 bases lay in between. The CDR3 covers 16 residues.

For this clone: Additional DNA sequences in this sample encode the identical CDR3. V usage is TRBV5-1 and J usage is TRBJ2-7; tentatively, D is TRBD1 (5 bases). The V end was cut by 4 bases, the J end by 11 bases, with 22 bases between. Germline lookup yields CDR1 SGHRS and CDR2 YFSETQ. The CDR3 length is 14 residues. CDR3 DNA sequence: TGCGCCAGCAGCCCCTCGGCCACAGGTACCCTGGAGTACTTC. Protein sequence: CASSPSATGTLEYF.